Here is one TCR beta chain with its context. What it recognizes is unknown. This record comes from a study of T cell clonotyping in hematopoietic cell transplantation. Samples: about 28 days before transplant, then days 30, 100 and 180 after. Germline V CDR1 and CDR2: LGHNA, YNFKEQ. This CDR3 has 16 residues. Trimming removed 1 base from V and 3 bases from J; junction bases left unmatched: 6. The table came from immunoSEQ multiplex PCR; TCRdb's copy has only in-frame clones and leaves some out. The sample lists 2,100 or so clones, over 70% occurring once. The study, taken as a whole, reports: After transplant, recipient diversity fell while pathologically expanded clonotypes grew through day 180. Without cell sorting, CD4 versus CD8 contributions remain unresolved. Broader posttransplant TCR repertoire diversity was predicted by graft donor and pretransplant recipient Inverse Simpson Index values.

Sequences were derived from PBMCs, sampled 100 days after allogeneic stem cell transplant. The receptor's source is a male patient between 45 and 59 years old who had an allogeneic stem cell transplant from a related donor, so the T cells may come from the graft donor. Some clones in this sample may be carry-over from other donors' samples. The rearrangement links TRBV4-2 to TRBJ2-5; 9 nucleotides agree with TRBD2. CDR3 nucleotides: TGTGCCAGCAGCCAAGGACTAGCGGTAGCTAAAGAGACCCAGTACTTC. Protein sequence: CASSQGLAVAKETQYF.